What follows describes a single T cell receptor (beta chain). PCR amplification relied on 60 Vbeta primers (plus 13 Jbeta primers). TCRdb's copy holds only in-frame clones and misses some; the assay was immunoSEQ multiplex PCR. The data hold approximately 160,000 clones, with around 72% observed a single time. The ends were cut back, 5 bases at V and 0 bases at J, with 10 bases in the middle. This CDR3 region has 14 residues. CDR1 is MDHEN and CDR2 is SYDVKM in the germline V gene. The record originates from a study of cytomegalovirus exposure and HLA in healthy donors. Sequencing was carried out using PBMCs. The sequence came from a man aged 45-65 years in good health and CMV-seronegative. J is TRBJ1-2 and V is TRBV28; D remains unclear. DNA for the CDR3: TGTGCCAGCAGTCCTCAGGTTTCTAACTATGGCTACACCTTC. The encoded protein is CASSPQVSNYGYTF.